These 22 T cell receptor beta chains were all obtained from the same sample, sequenced in a study of blood T cell repertoires in COVID-19 (dated by TCRdb to the early 2020s). The method behind the library was the immunoSEQ multiplex PCR assay. In TCRdb, the immuneACCESS table is reduced to in-frame sequences with V and J assigned. These tables do not hold every clone; where another copy was compared, an unresolved V gene accounts for under half, and the others remain unexplained. The sample table holds approximately 280,000 clones, of which about 89% were seen once. Approximately 2.4% of the sample is held by the ten biggest clonotypes. The sample comprised PBMCs or T cells enriched from blood (not recorded which). The receptors stem from a woman aged 18-29 years who had recovered from COVID-19.

The CDR3, as DNA: TGTGCCAGCAGCTTCGGGACTCTGAGCACCGGGGAGCTGTTTTTT. Translated, it gives CASSFGTLSTGELFF. J is TRBJ2-2 and V is TRBV5-6; TRBD2 is a possible D gene (6 bases). This CDR3 has 15 amino acids. Per the germline V gene, CDR1 is SGHDT and CDR2 is YYEEEE. With 2 bases removed from V and 4 bases from J, the gap between germline ends came to 12 bases.

V is TRBV7-9 and J is TRBJ2-7; unclear D gene. The CDR3 spans 13 residues. The V and J ends lost 1 base and 4 bases respectively, with 8 bases between them. Germline assignment: CDR1 SEHNR and CDR2 FQNEAQ (reference sequence). The CDR3 DNA is TGTGCCAGCAGCTTAGTTTCCTATTACGAGCAGTACTTC. Translated: CASSLVSYYEQYF.

The chain employs TRBV19 and TRBJ2-7, with 10 bases identical to TRBD2. Trimming at V came to 2 bases and at J to 3 bases, leaving 1 base not matched to a gene. Germline-derived CDR1 and CDR2 are LNHDA and SQIVND (reference sequence). The CDR3 runs 14 residues. The CDR3 DNA reads as TGTGCCAGTAGTATATCTAGCGGGAGCTACGAGCAGTACTTC. It encodes CASSISSGSYEQYF.

V usage is TRBV5-1 and J usage is TRBJ2-6; possible D gene TRBD1, 6 bases. Trimming left V 2 bases short and J 0 bases short, with 15 bases between. Germline V gives CDR1 SGHRS, CDR2 YFSETQ. This CDR3 contains 18 residues. CDR3 DNA sequence: TGCGCCAGCAGCTTCAGGGGCAGGGGTATCTCTGGGGCCAACGTCCTGACTTTC. Its translation: CASSFRGRGISGANVLTF.

This clone was seen just once. The V gene is TRBV7-3, the J gene TRBJ2-3; 9 bases line up with TRBD1. Trimming removed 4 bases from V and 5 bases from J; junction bases left unmatched: 7. The CDR3 has 15 amino acids. Germline V lookup: CDR1 SGHTA, CDR2 FQGTGA. In nucleotides, the CDR3 is TGTGCCAGCAGCTGGTCCCGGGACAGGGAAGATACGCAGTATTTT. Amino acids: CASSWSRDREDTQYF.

This chain links TRBV30 with TRBJ2-2; a weak D match, TRBD1 (5 bases). The CDR3 covers 15 residues. Per the germline V gene, CDR1 is GTSNPN and CDR2 is SVGIG (reference sequence). Trimming removed 2 bases from V and 0 bases from J, with 10 bases in between. The CDR3 bases are TGTGCCTGGAGTTCGGACACGCCGAACACCGGGGAGCTGTTTTTT. It encodes CAWSSDTPNTGELFF.

The chain employs TRBV11-3 and TRBJ1-1, with 7 positions matching TRBD1. The junction had 1 base not matched to a gene; V was cut back by 0 bases and J by 9 bases. CDR3 length equals 12 residues. Germline V gene sequence: CDR1 SGHNT, CDR2 YENEEA. The CDR3 region is CASSLETGKAFF. DNA of the CDR3: TGTGCCAGCAGCTTAGAGACAGGGAAAGCTTTCTTT.

The rearrangement links TRBV5-1 to TRBJ1-4, with 8 positions matching TRBD1. After removal of 4 bases from V and 4 bases from J, the junction contained 6 bases not matched to a gene. Germline V CDR1 and CDR2: SGHRS, YFSETQ. The length of the CDR3 is 15 residues. The CDR3 DNA is TGCGCCAGCAGCCCGGGTACAGGGGGTAATGAAAAACTGTTTTTT. Its translation is CASSPGTGGNEKLFF.

The sample holds one count of this clone. CDR3 loop: CASSEASRAKGYTF. CDR3 coding DNA: TGTGCCAGCAGTGAAGCGAGCAGGGCGAAGGGCTACACCTTC. The chain has TRBV6-1 and TRBJ1-2, with a weak D call TRBD1 (5 bases). The CDR3 contains 14 residues. V lost 0 bases and J lost 8, with 13 bases in between. Germline CDR1 MNHNS, CDR2 SASEGT.

V is TRBV15 and J is TRBJ2-3; D remains unclear. The CDR3 consists of 13 residues. With 3 bases removed from V and 2 bases from J, the gap between germline ends came to 6 bases. Per the germline V gene, CDR1 is LNHNV and CDR2 is YYDKDF (reference sequence). CDR3 DNA: TGTGCCACCAGCAGGACTTCCACAGATACGCAGTATTTT. It is translated as CATSRTSTDTQYF.

This CDR3 reads CASSYLTSGGRNEQFF. CDR3 bases: TGTGCCAGCAGTTACCTGACTAGCGGAGGTCGGAATGAGCAGTTCTTC. The J gene is TRBJ2-1, the V gene TRBV6-5; TRBD2 aligns across 9 bases. The CDR3 totals 16 residues. V dropped 2 bases and J dropped 7; count of bases not matched to a gene: 9. Germline V gene lookup returns CDR1 MNHEY and CDR2 SVGAGI.

The V call is TRBV28, the J call TRBJ2-3; 11 nucleotides align to TRBD2. After removal of 9 bases from V and 0 bases from J, the junction contained 17 bases not matched to a gene. Germline loops: CDR1 MDHEN, CDR2 SYDVKM. The CDR3 loop spans 19 amino acids. The CDR3 region has the DNA TGTGCCAGTGGAATAAGCGGGCTAGCGGGAGGTATTAGCACAGATACGCAGTATTTT. It yields the protein CASGISGLAGGISTDTQYF.

The chain joins TRBV19 to TRBJ2-6, with D possibly being TRBD1 (7 bases). The CDR3 totals 16 residues. Trimming cost V 9 bases and J 1 base, with 16 bases left between them. Germline V gene data show CDR1 as LNHDA and CDR2 as SQIVND (reference sequence). Here the CDR3 reads CASRRAGGSGANVLTF. As DNA, the CDR3 is TGTGCCAGCAGGAGGGCAGGGGGTTCTGGGGCCAACGTCCTGACTTTC.

The gene calls are TRBV3-1 (or the pseudogene TRBV3-2) and TRBJ1-1, with D maybe TRBD1 (6 bases). V gave up 1 base and J gave up 4 bases, with 10 bases separating them. Per germline, CDR1 LGHDT and CDR2 YNNKEL (reference sequence). This CDR3 spans 14 amino acids. CDR3 bases: TGTGCCAGCAGCCAAGGTACAGGGCCCACTGAAGCTTTCTTT. Translated, it gives CASSQGTGPTEAFF.

The rearrangement uses TRBV6-5 and TRBJ1-1; D possibly corresponds to TRBD1 (6 bases). The CDR3 is 14 amino acids. V was trimmed by 5 bases and J by 6 bases, leaving 16 bases between them. In germline, CDR1 is MNHEY, CDR2 SVGAGI. The CDR3 here is CASSPYRQDAEAFF. In nucleotides, the CDR3 is TGTGCCAGCAGTCCCTACCGACAGGACGCTGAAGCTTTCTTT.

The V and J genes are TRBV5-6 and TRBJ2-3; the D gene is possibly TRBD1 (5 bases). Looked up from germline, CDR1 is SGHDT and CDR2 is YYEEEE. CDR3 length: 12 residues. V lost 4 bases to trimming and J lost 15 bases, with 18 bases between them. The CDR3 DNA is TGTGCCAGCAGCCTCCTCGGGCAGGGAAAATATTTT. This codes for CASSLLGQGKYF.

The chain links TRBV28 to TRBJ2-3; perhaps TRBD2 as D (5 bases). The germline CDR1 and CDR2 sequences are MDHEN and SYDVKM. This CDR3 is 16 amino acids long. Trimming cost V 8 bases and J 6 bases, with 24 bases left between them. Written as DNA, the CDR3 is TGTGCCAGCGCGAACCTTAAAGGACTGATGGGGGATACGCAGTATTTT. Protein: CASANLKGLMGDTQYF.

The chain combines TRBV5-6 with TRBJ2-5, with D possibly TRBD2 on 6 matching bases. V lost 2 bases and J lost 4, with 21 bases in between. Germline V gene data show CDR1 as SGHDT and CDR2 as YYEEEE. This CDR3 contains 17 residues. The CDR3: CASSFLRDGSILETQYF. In nucleotides, the CDR3 is TGTGCCAGCAGCTTTTTGCGAGACGGGAGTATTTTAGAGACCCAGTACTTC.

V usage is TRBV2 and J usage is TRBJ2-3; TRBD2 aligns across 12 bases. This CDR3 contains 16 residues. The junction had 8 bases not matched to a gene; V was cut back by 6 bases and J by 4 bases. The germline CDR1 and CDR2 sequences are SNHLY and FYNNEI. CDR3 bases: TGTGCCAGCAGCGAACGCCTAGCGGGAGGGCCAGATACGCAGTATTTT. Its translation: CASSERLAGGPDTQYF.

The chain links TRBV4-3 to TRBJ2-3, with TRBD2 matching 10 bases. The V segment lost 1 base and the J segment 0 bases; nucleotides outside the gene matches: 4. The CDR3 spans 17 residues. Germline CDR1 and CDR2: LGHNA and YSLEER. The CDR3 reads CASSQGPAGGSTDTQYF. DNA of the CDR3: TGCGCCAGCAGCCAAGGGCCAGCGGGGGGGAGCACAGATACGCAGTATTTT.

This chain connects TRBV28 to TRBJ2-7; D remains unclear. The CDR3 runs to 15 residues. Trimming left V 7 bases short and J 0 bases short, with 16 bases between. CDR1 is MDHEN and CDR2 is SYDVKM in the germline V gene. The CDR3 sequence is CASTLFRTVSYEQYF. CDR3 DNA: TGTGCCAGCACCCTTTTCCGTACAGTCTCCTACGAGCAGTACTTC.

CDR3 sequence reads: CASSSTDPGGIDTQYF. Here the CDR3 DNA reads TGTGCCAGCAGCAGCACCGATCCCGGGGGGATTGATACGCAGTATTTT. The chain combines TRBV9 with TRBJ2-3; 7 bases fit TRBD2. This CDR3 contains 16 residues. CDR1 and CDR2 from the germline V gene are SGDLS and YYNGEE. With 4 bases clipped from V and 6 bases from J, the junction kept 14 bases outside the gene matches.